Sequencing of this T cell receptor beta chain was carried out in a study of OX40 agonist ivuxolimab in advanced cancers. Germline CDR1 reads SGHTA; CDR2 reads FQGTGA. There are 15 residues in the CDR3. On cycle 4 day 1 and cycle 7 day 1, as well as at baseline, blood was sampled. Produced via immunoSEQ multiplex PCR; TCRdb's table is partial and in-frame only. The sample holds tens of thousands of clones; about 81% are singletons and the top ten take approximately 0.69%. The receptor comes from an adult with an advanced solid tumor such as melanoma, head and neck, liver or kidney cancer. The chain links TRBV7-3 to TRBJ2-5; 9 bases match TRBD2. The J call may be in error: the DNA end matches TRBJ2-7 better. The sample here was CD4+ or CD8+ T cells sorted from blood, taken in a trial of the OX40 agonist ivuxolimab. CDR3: CASSSSGGRSYEQYF. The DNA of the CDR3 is TGTGCCAGCAGCTCCAGCGGGGGGCGCTCCTACGAGCAGTACTTC.